A selection of T cell receptor beta chains follows, all from one sample in a study of T-cell reconstitution after alpha-beta-depleted transplantation in children. In TCRdb, the PCR reads were re-called with MiXCR into one record per CDR3 protein. Of about 980,000 distinct CDR3 sequences in the sample, roughly 29% were seen once. Sequenced material: PBMCs, mostly from graft donor cells, taken 360 days after TCRalphabeta/CD19-depleted stem cell transplant. The source of these receptors is a boy in the first two years of life who had a stem cell transplant for SCID, so the T cells may come from the graft donor. CDR3s include the opening cysteine and the closing phenylalanine or tryptophan. Fields, in order: V gene, D gene, J gene, clone size, CDR3 protein, CDR3 DNA. The D gene is left open where the match is weak. A row's size may be missing; if present it is once, few, many or a size class.

V gene: TRBV20-1; D gene: .; J gene: TRBJ1-2; clone size: once; CDR3 protein: CSARDLGLYGYTF; CDR3 DNA: TGCAGTGCAAGAGACCTGGGACTCTATGGCTACACCTTC
V gene: TRBV4-1; D gene: .; J gene: TRBJ2-1; clone size: .; CDR3 protein: CASSQDLTAYNEQFF; CDR3 DNA: TGCGCCAGCAGCCAAGATCTGACAGCGTACAATGAGCAGTTCTTC
V gene: TRBV27; D gene: TRBD1; J gene: TRBJ2-1; clone size: .; CDR3 protein: CASSNEGQTYNEQFF; CDR3 DNA: TGTGCCAGCAGTAATGAGGGACAGACCTACAATGAGCAGTTCTTC
V gene: TRBV4-2; D gene: TRBD2; J gene: TRBJ2-7; clone size: few; CDR3 protein: CASSQPTSGGSYEQYF; CDR3 DNA: TGTGCCAGCAGCCAACCCACTAGCGGGGGCTCCTACGAGCAGTACTTC
V gene: TRBV12-3/TRBV12-4; D gene: .; J gene: TRBJ1-3; clone size: .; CDR3 protein: CASSLVGNSGNTIYF; CDR3 DNA: TGTGCCAGCAGTTTAGTGGGCAACTCTGGAAACACCATATATTTT
V gene: TRBV4-2; D gene: .; J gene: TRBJ1-2; clone size: few; CDR3 protein: CASSLDGSANYGYTF; CDR3 DNA: TGTGCCAGCAGCCTGGACGGTTCTGCTAACTATGGCTACACCTTC
V gene: TRBV9; D gene: TRBD2; J gene: TRBJ2-1; clone size: .; CDR3 protein: CASSVEGGGANEQFF; CDR3 DNA: TGTGCCAGCAGCGTAGAGGGCGGGGGGGCCAATGAGCAGTTCTTC
V gene: TRBV6-1; D gene: TRBD1; J gene: TRBJ2-1; clone size: few; CDR3 protein: CASSPRGTGQINEQFF; CDR3 DNA: TGTGCCAGCAGCCCCCGGGGGACAGGCCAAATTAATGAGCAGTTCTTC
V gene: TRBV15; D gene: TRBD1; J gene: TRBJ1-2; clone size: .; CDR3 protein: CATSRSAGGYTF; CDR3 DNA: TGTGCCACCAGCAGATCCGCAGGGGGGTACACCTTC
V gene: TRBV9; D gene: .; J gene: TRBJ1-6; clone size: .; CDR3 protein: CASSPRPGRTNSPLHF; CDR3 DNA: TGTGCCAGCAGCCCTAGACCGGGACGGACTAATTCACCCCTCCACTTT
V gene: TRBV4-2; D gene: .; J gene: TRBJ2-7; clone size: many; CDR3 protein: CASSQVYPPSYEQYF; CDR3 DNA: TGTGCCAGCAGCCAAGTTTACCCCCCTTCCTACGAGCAGTACTTC
V gene: TRBV20-1; D gene: TRBD1; J gene: TRBJ1-2; clone size: .; CDR3 protein: CSARPLQGVYGYTF; CDR3 DNA: TGCAGTGCTAGGCCCCTACAGGGGGTCTATGGCTACACCTTC
V gene: TRBV20-1; D gene: .; J gene: TRBJ1-4; clone size: few; CDR3 protein: CSARDAPNEKLFF; CDR3 DNA: TGCAGTGCTAGAGATGCCCCTAATGAAAAACTGTTTTTT
V gene: TRBV5-6; D gene: .; J gene: TRBJ2-7; clone size: few; CDR3 protein: CASSSQSGRNSYEQYF; CDR3 DNA: TGTGCCAGCAGCTCCCAATCCGGGCGGAACTCCTACGAGCAGTACTTC
V gene: TRBV20-1; D gene: .; J gene: TRBJ2-7; clone size: few; CDR3 protein: CSARDPSAGPFSSYEQYF; CDR3 DNA: TGCAGTGCTAGAGATCCCTCTGCGGGCCCGTTTAGCTCCTACGAGCAGTACTTC